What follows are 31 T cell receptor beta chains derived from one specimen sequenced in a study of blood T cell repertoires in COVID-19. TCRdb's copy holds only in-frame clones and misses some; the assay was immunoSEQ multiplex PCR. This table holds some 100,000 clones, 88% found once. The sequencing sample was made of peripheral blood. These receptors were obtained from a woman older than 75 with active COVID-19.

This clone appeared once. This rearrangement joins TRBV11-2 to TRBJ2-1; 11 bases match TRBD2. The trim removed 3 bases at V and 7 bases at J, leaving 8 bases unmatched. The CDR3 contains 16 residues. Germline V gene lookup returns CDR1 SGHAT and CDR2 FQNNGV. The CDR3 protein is CASSFRGSGRENEQFF. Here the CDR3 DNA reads TGTGCCAGCAGCTTTCGAGGTAGCGGGAGGGAGAATGAGCAGTTCTTC.

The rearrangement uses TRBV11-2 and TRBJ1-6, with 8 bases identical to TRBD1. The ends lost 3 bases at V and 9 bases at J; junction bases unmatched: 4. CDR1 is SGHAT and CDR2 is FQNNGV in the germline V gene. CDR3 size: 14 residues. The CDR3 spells CASSFGQGLSPLHF. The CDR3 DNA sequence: TGTGCCAGCAGCTTCGGACAGGGCCTTTCACCCCTCCACTTT.

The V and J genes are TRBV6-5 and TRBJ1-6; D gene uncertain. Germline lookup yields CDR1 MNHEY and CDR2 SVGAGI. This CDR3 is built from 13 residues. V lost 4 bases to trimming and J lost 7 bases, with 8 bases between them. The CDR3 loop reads CASSLLRNSPLHF. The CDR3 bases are TGTGCCAGCAGTTTACTCCGGAATTCACCCCTCCACTTT.

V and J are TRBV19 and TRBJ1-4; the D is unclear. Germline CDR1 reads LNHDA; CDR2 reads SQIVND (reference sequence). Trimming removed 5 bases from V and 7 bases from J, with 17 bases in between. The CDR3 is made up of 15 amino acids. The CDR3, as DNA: TGTGCCAGTAGTGGCCGCTTGGAGGAGGGTGAAAAACTGTTTTTT. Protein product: CASSGRLEEGEKLFF.

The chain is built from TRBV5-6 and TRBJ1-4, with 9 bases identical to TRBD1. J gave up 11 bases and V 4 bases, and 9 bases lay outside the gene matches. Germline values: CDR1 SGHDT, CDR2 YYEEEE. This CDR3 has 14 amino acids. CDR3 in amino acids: CASSHWDRVWKLFF. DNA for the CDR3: TGTGCCAGCAGCCATTGGGACAGGGTATGGAAACTGTTTTTT.

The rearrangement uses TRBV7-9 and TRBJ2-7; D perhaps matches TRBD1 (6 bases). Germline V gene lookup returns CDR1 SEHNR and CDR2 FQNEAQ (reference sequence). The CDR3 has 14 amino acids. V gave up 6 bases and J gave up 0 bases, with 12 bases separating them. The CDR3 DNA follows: TGTGCCAGCAGTCGACGGGACACCTCCTACGAGCAGTACTTC. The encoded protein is CASSRRDTSYEQYF. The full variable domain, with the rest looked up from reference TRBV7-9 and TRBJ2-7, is DTGVSQNPRHKITKRGQNVTFRCDPISEHNRLYWYRQTLGQGPEFLTYFQNEAQLEKSRLLSDRFSAERPKGSFSTLEIQRTEQGDSAMYLCASSRRDTSYEQYFGPGTRLTVT.

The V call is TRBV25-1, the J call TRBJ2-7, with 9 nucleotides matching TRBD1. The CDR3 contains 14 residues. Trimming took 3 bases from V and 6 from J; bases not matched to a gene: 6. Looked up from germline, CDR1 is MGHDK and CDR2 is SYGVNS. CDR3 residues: CASSDLTGGREQYF. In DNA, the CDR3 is TGTGCCAGCAGTGACCTAACAGGGGGCCGCGAGCAGTACTTC.

CDR3 amino acids: CASSLGRDQPQHF. The DNA of the CDR3 is TGTGCCAGCAGCTTGGGCCGAGATCAGCCCCAGCATTTT. The V gene is TRBV5-4, the J gene TRBJ1-5; D remains ambiguous. V dropped 0 bases and J dropped 5 bases, with 6 bases sitting between them. The CDR3 covers 13 residues. Germline loops: CDR1 SGHNT, CDR2 YYREEE (reference sequence). The full variable domain, in which reference TRBV5-4 and TRBJ1-5 provide the parts outside the CDR3, is ETGVTQSPTHLIKTRGQQVTLRCSSQSGHNTVSWYQQALGQGPQFIFQYYREEENGRGNFPPRFSGLQFPNYSSELNVNALELDDSALYLCASSLGRDQPQHFGDGTRLSIL.

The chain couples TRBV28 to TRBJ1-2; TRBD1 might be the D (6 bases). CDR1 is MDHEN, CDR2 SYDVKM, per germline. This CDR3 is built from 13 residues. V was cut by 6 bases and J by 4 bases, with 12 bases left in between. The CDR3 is CASSQTGPYGYTF. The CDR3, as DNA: TGTGCCAGCAGCCAGACAGGCCCCTATGGCTACACCTTC.

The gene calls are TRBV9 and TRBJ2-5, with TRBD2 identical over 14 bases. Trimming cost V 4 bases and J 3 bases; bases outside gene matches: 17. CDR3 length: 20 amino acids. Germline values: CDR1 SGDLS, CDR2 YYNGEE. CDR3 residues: CASSTRPASPTSGREETQYF. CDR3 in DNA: TGTGCCAGCAGCACCCGCCCCGCGTCACCGACTAGCGGGAGGGAAGAGACCCAGTACTTC. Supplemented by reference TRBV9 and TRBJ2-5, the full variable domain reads DSGVTQTPKHLITATGQRVTLRCSPRSGDLSVYWYQQSLDQGLQFLIQYYNGEERAKGNILERFSAQQFPDLHSELNLSSLELGDSALYFCASSTRPASPTSGREETQYFGPGTRLLVL.

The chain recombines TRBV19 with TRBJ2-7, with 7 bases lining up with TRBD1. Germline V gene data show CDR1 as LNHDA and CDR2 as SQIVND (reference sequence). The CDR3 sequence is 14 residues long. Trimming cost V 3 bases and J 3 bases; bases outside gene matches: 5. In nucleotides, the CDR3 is TGTGCCAGTAGTATGGGGACAGTTTTCTACGAGCAGTACTTC. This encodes CASSMGTVFYEQYF.

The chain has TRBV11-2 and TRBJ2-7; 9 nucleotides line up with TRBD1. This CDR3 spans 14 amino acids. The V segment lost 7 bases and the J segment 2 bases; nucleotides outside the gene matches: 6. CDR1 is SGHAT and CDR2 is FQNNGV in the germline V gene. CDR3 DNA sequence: TGTGCCAGCACCTCACAGGGGGCGGCCTACGAGCAGTACTTC. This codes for CASTSQGAAYEQYF.

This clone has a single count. DNA of the CDR3: TGTGCCAGCAGTTTATCGTCCGTGACTAGCGGGCCCTACAATGAGCAGTTCTTC. This gives the protein CASSLSSVTSGPYNEQFF. The V gene is TRBV27, the J gene TRBJ2-1; TRBD2 agrees at 10 bases. The CDR3 runs to 18 residues. The germline gives CDR1 MNHEY, CDR2 SMNVEV (reference sequence). J gave up 2 bases and V 0 bases, and 7 bases lay outside the gene matches.

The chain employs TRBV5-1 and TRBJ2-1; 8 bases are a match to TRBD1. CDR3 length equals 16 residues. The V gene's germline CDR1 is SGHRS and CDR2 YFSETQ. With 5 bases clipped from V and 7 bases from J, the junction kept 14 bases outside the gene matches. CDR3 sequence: CASRLNSGGWGNEQFF. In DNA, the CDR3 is TGCGCCAGCAGATTAAATTCAGGGGGCTGGGGGAATGAGCAGTTCTTC.

The CDR3 nucleotides read TGTGCCAGCAGTTCCCCAGCCGGACTAGCGGGAGTTGAGACCCAGTACTTC. This sequence encodes CASSSPAGLAGVETQYF. The rearrangement uses TRBV28 and TRBJ2-5; the match to TRBD2 covers 13 bases. The ends lost 4 bases at V and 5 bases at J; junction bases unmatched: 10. Germline V gene sequence: CDR1 MDHEN, CDR2 SYDVKM. This CDR3 comprises 17 residues.

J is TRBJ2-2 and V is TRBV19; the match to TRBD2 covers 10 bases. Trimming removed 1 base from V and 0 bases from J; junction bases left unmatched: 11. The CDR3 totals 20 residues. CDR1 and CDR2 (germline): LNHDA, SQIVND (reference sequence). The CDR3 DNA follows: TGTGCCAGTAGTATAGTCGTGCTAGCGGGAGTCTTCGCGAACACCGGGGAGCTGTTTTTT. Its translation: CASSIVVLAGVFANTGELFF.

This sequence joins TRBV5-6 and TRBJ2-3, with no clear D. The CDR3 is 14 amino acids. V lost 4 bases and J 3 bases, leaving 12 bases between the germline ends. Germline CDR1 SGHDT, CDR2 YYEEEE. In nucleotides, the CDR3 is TGTGCCAGCAGCCCTACTACGCGGACAGATACGCAGTATTTT. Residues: CASSPTTRTDTQYF.

The CDR3 DNA reads TGTGCCAGCACAACTCCGGGACAGGGGGCAGATACGCAGTATTTT. Residues: CASTTPGQGADTQYF. The V gene is TRBV4-2, the J gene TRBJ2-3; 11 nucleotides line up with TRBD1. The CDR3 extends over 15 amino acids. Germline V gives CDR1 LGHNA, CDR2 YNFKEQ. With V trimmed by 7 bases and J by 4 bases, 7 bases remained unmatched.

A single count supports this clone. CDR3 in DNA: TGTGCCAGCAGTTACCTCTCTAAAATAACAGGGAACTATGGCTACACCTTC. Translation: CASSYLSKITGNYGYTF. The chain carries TRBV6-2 or TRBV6-3 and TRBJ1-2; a possible D gene is TRBD1 (6 bases). This CDR3 region has 17 residues. Trimming stripped 2 bases from V and 2 bases from J, with 18 bases between. Germline CDR1 MNHEY, CDR2 SVGEGT.

CDR3 coding DNA: TGCGCCAGCAGCCAAGAGGGACTAGCTGGCCACAATGAGCAGTTCTTC. Amino acids: CASSQEGLAGHNEQFF. V gene TRBV4-1 combines with J gene TRBJ2-1, with 9 positions matching TRBD2. V lost 0 bases and J lost 5; bases outside the gene matches: 5. Per the germline V gene, CDR1 is MGHRA and CDR2 is YSYEKL. This CDR3 has 16 residues.

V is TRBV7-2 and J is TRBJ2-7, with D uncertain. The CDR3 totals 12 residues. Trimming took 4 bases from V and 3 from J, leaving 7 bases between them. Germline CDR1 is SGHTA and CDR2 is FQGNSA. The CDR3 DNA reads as TGTGCCAGCAGCTACGAGGTCTACGAGCAGTACTTC. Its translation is CASSYEVYEQYF.

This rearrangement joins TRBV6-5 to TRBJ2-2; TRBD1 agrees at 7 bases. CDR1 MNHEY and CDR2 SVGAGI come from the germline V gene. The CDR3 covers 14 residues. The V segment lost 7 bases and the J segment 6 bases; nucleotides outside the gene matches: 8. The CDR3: CASTGQLVSGELFF. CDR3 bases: TGTGCCAGCACGGGACAGCTCGTTTCCGGGGAGCTGTTTTTT.

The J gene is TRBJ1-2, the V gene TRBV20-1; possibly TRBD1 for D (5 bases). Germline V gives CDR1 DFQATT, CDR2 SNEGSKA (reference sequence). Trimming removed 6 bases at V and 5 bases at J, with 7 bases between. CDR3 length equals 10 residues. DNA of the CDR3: TGCAGTGCAGGGGTATATGGCTACACCTTC. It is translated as CSAGVYGYTF.

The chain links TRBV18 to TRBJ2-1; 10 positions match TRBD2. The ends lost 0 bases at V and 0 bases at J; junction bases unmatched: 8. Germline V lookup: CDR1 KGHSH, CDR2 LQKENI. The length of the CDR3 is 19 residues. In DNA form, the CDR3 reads TGTGCCAGCTCACCACCGCGGGGGTTAGCGGGAGGCTCCTACAATGAGCAGTTCTTC. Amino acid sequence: CASSPPRGLAGGSYNEQFF.

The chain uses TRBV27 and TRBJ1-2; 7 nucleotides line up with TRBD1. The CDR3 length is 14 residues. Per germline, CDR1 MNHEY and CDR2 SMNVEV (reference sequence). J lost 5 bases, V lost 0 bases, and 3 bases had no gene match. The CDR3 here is CASSLSSRGYGYTF. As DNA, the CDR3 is TGTGCCAGCAGTTTATCTAGCAGGGGGTATGGCTACACCTTC.

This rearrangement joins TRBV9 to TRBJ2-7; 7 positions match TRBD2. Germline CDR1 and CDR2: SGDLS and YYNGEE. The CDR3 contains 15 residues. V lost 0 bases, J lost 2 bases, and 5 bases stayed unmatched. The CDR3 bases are TGTGCCAGCAGCGTAGGGGCTAGCGGTACCTACGAGCAGTACTTC. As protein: CASSVGASGTYEQYF.

The CDR3 DNA sequence: TGTGCATTAGGGGCGAACACCGGGGAGCTGTTTTTT. This translates into CALGANTGELFF. The rearrangement joins TRBV6-5 to TRBJ2-2; the D gene is possibly TRBD1 (5 bases). Germline values: CDR1 MNHEY, CDR2 SVGAGI. This CDR3 is built from 12 residues.

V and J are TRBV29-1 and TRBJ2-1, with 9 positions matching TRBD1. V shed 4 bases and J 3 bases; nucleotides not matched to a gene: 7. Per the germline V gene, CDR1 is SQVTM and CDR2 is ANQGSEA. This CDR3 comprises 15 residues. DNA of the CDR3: TGCAGCGTTGTCATTACAGGGGGCGTCTACAATGAGCAGTTCTTC. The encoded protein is CSVVITGGVYNEQFF.

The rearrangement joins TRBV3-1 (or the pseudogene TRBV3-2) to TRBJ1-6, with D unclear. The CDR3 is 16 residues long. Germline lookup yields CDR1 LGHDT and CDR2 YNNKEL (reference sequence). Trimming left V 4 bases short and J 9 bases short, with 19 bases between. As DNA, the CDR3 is TGTGCCAGCAGCCCACTAACGAGAGGCGGCAGTTCACCCCTCCACTTT. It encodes CASSPLTRGGSSPLHF.

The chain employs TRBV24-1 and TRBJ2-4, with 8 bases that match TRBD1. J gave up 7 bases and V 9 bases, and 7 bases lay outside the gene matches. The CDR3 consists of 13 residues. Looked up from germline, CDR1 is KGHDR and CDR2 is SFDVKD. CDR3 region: CATAGGAGNIQYF. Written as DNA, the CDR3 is TGTGCCACCGCAGGGGGCGCGGGGAACATTCAGTACTTC.

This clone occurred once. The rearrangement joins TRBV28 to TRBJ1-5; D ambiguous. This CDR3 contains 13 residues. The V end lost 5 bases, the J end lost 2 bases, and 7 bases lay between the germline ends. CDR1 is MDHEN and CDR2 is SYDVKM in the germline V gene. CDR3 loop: CASSTQRNQPQHF. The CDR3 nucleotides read TGTGCCAGCAGTACACAGCGCAATCAGCCCCAGCATTTT.